The 4 T cell receptor beta chains listed next were all sequenced from one sample in a study of spatial heterogeneity in lung cancer. Time point of the sample: sample taken at primary tumor resection. The sequenced material consisted of unsorted whole RNA from tumor, nontumor lung or frozen PBMC. TCRdb analysed the 5' RACE reads with MiXCR anew, one entry per CDR3 protein. The repertoire holds 50,000 or so distinct CDR3 sequences, with less than 8.5% as singletons. Sequencing was performed on PBMCs, taken at surgery. The receptors derive from a female donor with early-stage non-small cell lung cancer.

This clonotype was observed many times. The V gene is TRBV9, the J gene TRBJ1-6, with D possibly matching TRBD1 (6 bases). The CDR3 contains 17 residues. V was cut by 1 base and J by 9 bases, with 20 bases left in between. CDR1 SGDLS and CDR2 YYNGEE come from the germline V gene. CDR3: CASSVLGTSGGGSPLHF. The CDR3 DNA sequence: TGTGCCAGCAGCGTACTCGGTACATCGGGGGGCGGTTCACCCCTCCACTTT.

The rearrangement uses TRBV5-1 and TRBJ1-1; D possibly corresponds to TRBD1 (5 bases). The CDR3 consists of 14 residues. Trimming left V 0 bases short and J 4 bases short, with 10 bases between. Germline CDR1 and CDR2: SGHRS and YFSETQ. The CDR3 DNA reads TGCGCCAGCAGCTTGGCGGGGGACGGCACTGAAGCTTTCTTT. Its translation: CASSLAGDGTEAFF.

Ten or more counts support this clonotype. One junction end does not reproduce the germline sequence, and a read error may be involved. The chain uses TRBV20-1 and TRBJ2-1, with 9 bases matching TRBD1. There are 12 residues in the CDR3. Germline CDR1 and CDR2: DFQATT and SNEGSKA (reference sequence). DNA of the CDR3: TGCAGTGCTAGACAAGATCCGGGACAGGGAATCTTC. It translates to CSARQDPGQGIF.

There are many counts of this clonotype. J is TRBJ2-7 and V is TRBV9; D is possibly TRBD2 (6 bases). CDR3 length equals 15 residues. Per germline, CDR1 SGDLS and CDR2 YYNGEE. The germline V and J ends were trimmed by 4 bases and 4 bases, with 18 bases remaining between them. The CDR3 nucleotides are TGTGCCAGCAGCCCTCGGACTGGGGGGACTTACGAGCAGTACTTC. Its protein product is CASSPRTGGTYEQYF.